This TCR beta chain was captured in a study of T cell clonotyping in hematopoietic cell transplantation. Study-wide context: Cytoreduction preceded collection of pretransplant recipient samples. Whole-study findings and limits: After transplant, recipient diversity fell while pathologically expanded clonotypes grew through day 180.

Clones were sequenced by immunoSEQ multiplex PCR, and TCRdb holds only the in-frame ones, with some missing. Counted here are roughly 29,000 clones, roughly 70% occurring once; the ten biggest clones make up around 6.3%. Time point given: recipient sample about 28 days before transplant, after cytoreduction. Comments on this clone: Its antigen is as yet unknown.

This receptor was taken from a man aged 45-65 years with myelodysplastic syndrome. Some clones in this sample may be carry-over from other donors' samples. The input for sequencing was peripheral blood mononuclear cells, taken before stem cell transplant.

The CDR3 protein is CASSQEFSGGFDNEQFF. The CDR3 bases are TGTGCCAGCAGCCAAGAATTTAGCGGGGGGTTTGACAATGAGCAGTTCTTC. The chain joins TRBV4-2 to TRBJ2-1, with 10 bases fitting TRBD2. V dropped 0 bases and J dropped 5; count of bases not matched to a gene: 7. Per the germline V gene, CDR1 is LGHNA and CDR2 is YNFKEQ. The CDR3 loop spans 17 amino acids.